A selection of T cell receptor beta chains follows, all from one sample in a study of cytomegalovirus exposure and HLA in healthy donors. Generated by immunoSEQ multiplex PCR, the TCRdb table keeps only in-frame clones and is missing some. The profile shows around 300,000 clones, approximately 87% of them singletons. Sequenced material: PBMCs. The source is a young woman in good health and CMV-seronegative. Both conserved end residues are part of each CDR3. D genes are given only for firm matches. Only part of the rows carry a size: once, few, many, or a class if the clone is expanded.

TRBJ2-7 | 15 | TRBV7-8 | TRBD2 | once | CASSLGLANTYEQYF | TGTGCCAGCAGCTTGGGACTAGCGAATACCTACGAGCAGTACTTC
TRBJ1-2 | 14 | TRBV5-5 | TRBD1 | - | CASSFRQGSYGYTF | TGTGCCAGCAGTTTTAGACAGGGGTCCTATGGCTACACCTTC
TRBJ1-6 | 14 | TRBV9 | - | - | CASSVGVAGSPLHF | TGTGCCAGCAGCGTAGGCGTAGCCGGTTCACCCCTCCACTTT
TRBJ1-1 | 16 | TRBV10-1 | TRBD1 | once | CASSYHRDRGDTEAFF | TGCGCCAGCAGCTACCACCGGGACAGGGGTGACACTGAAGCTTTCTTT
TRBJ2-7 | 14 | TRBV6-5 | - | - | CASSYGGRTYEQYF | TGTGCCAGCAGTTACGGCGGGCGGACCTACGAGCAGTACTTC
TRBJ2-3 | 13 | TRBV6-5 | TRBD2 | - | CASSERGPDTQYF | TGTGCCAGCAGTGAGCGGGGGCCAGATACGCAGTATTTT
TRBJ1-1 | 13 | TRBV5-6 | - | - | CASSLAGYTEAFF | TGTGCCAGCAGCTTGGCAGGGTACACTGAAGCTTTCTTT
TRBJ2-1 | 11 | TRBV30 | - | - | CAWPVLNEQFF | TGTGCCTGGCCCGTTCTAAATGAGCAGTTCTTC
TRBJ2-4 | 14 | TRBV19 | - | - | CAHFRDLAKNIQYF | TGTGCCCACTTTAGGGACTTAGCCAAAAACATTCAGTACTTC
TRBJ2-5 | 16 | TRBV11-2 | TRBD2 | - | CASSQGSSGSAETQYF | TGTGCCAGCAGCCAGGGGTCTAGCGGGAGTGCAGAGACCCAGTACTTC
TRBJ2-7 | 16 | TRBV10-2 | TRBD2 | few | CASSESRLAGTYEQYF | TGCGCCAGCAGTGAGTCGCGGCTAGCGGGAACCTACGAGCAGTACTTC
TRBJ2-1 | 15 | TRBV30 | - | - | CAWARESGRFNEQFF | TGTGCCTGGGCGCGGGAAAGCGGGCGCTTCAATGAGCAGTTCTTC
TRBJ1-2 | 17 | TRBV5-4 | - | - | CASSSLPWTPREGGYTF | TGTGCCAGCAGCTCACTTCCCTGGACCCCTAGGGAGGGTGGCTACACCTTC